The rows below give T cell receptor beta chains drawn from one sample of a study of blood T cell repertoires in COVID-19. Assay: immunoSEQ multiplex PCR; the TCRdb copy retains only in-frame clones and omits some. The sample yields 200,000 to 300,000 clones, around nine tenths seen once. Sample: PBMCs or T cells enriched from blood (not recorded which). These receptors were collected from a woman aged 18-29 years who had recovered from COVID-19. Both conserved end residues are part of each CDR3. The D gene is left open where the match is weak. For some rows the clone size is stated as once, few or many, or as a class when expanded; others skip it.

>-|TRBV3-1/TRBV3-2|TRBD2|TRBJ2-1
TGTGCCAGCAACCTTGGGACTAGCGGGAGAAGGGAGCAGTTCTTC
CASNLGTSGRREQFF
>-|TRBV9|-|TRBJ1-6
TGTGCCAGCAGCGTAGACGGGGACTCCTATAATTCACCCCTCCACTTT
CASSVDGDSYNSPLHF
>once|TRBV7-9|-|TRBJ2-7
TGTGCCAGCAGCCCCACGACTATTTACGAGCAGTACTTC
CASSPTTIYEQYF
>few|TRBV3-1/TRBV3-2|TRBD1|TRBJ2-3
TGTGCCAGCAGCCAAATTTGGGGACAGCCTAAGGAAACGCAGTATTTT
CASSQIWGQPKETQYF
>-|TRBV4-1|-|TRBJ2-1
TGCGCCAGCAGCCAAGATCATGGGCTATCAAGTGAGAATGAGCAGTTCTTC
CASSQDHGLSSENEQFF
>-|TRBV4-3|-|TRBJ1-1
TGCGCCAGCAGCCAAGATCCGGGAATGAACACTGAAGCTTTCTTT
CASSQDPGMNTEAFF
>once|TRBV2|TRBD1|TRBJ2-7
TGTGCCAGCACCAATACAGGACAGGGAGTTTGGGGGAGCACCTACGAGCAGTACTTC
CASTNTGQGVWGSTYEQYF
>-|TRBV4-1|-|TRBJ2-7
TGCGCCAGCAGCCCCGGACAGTCCTACGAGCAGTACTTC
CASSPGQSYEQYF
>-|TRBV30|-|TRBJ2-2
TGTGCCTGGAGTACAGGGCCGAACACCGGGGAGCTGTTTTTT
CAWSTGPNTGELFF
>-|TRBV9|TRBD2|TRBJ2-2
TGTGCCAGCAGCGTACTAGCGGGGAACACCGGGGAGCTGTTTTTT
CASSVLAGNTGELFF
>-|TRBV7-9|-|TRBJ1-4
TGTGCCAGCAGCTTCGAGTCGGCTAATGAAAAACTGTTTTTT
CASSFESANEKLFF
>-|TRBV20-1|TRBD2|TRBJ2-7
TGCAGTGCGGCGGGGGACGGCCGGTACTTC
CSAAGDGRYF
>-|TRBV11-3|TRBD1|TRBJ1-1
TGTGCCAGCAGCTCCGGGACAGGGACGAGCACTGAAGCTTTCTTT
CASSSGTGTSTEAFF
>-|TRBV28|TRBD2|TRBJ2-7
TGTGCCAGCAGTTCCCTAGCGGGAGGACCTTACGAGCAGTACTTC
CASSSLAGGPYEQYF
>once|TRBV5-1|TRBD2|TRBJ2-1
TGCGCCAGCAGCTTTCCCCATCGGGCATCTGATAGCGGGAGGGCCCGTGAAGGTGAGCAGTTCTTC
CASSFPHRASDSGRAREGEQFF
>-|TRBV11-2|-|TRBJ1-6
TGTGCCAGCAGCTCCTCGGGGGGGTTTAGTTCACCCCTCCACTTT
CASSSSGGFSSPLHF
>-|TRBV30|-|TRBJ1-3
TGTGCCTGGAGTGTCCCCGGATCGGGGTCTGGAAACACCATATATTTT
CAWSVPGSGSGNTIYF
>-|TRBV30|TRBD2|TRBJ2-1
TGTGCCTGGGCGGGACTAGCGAGCAATGAGCAGTTCTTC
CAWAGLASNEQFF
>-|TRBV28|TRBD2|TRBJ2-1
TGTGCCAGCAGTTTAGGGACTAGCGGGAGTTTCAATGAGCAGTTCTTC
CASSLGTSGSFNEQFF
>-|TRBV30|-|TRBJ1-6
TGTGCCTTGACAGGAAGCTCCTATAATTCACCCCTCCACTTT
CALTGSSYNSPLHF
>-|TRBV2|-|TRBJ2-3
TGTGCCAGCAGGGGGGGACTGGAGGTAGATACGCAGTATTTT
CASRGGLEVDTQYF
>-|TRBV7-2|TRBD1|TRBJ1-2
TGTGCCAGCAGTCGACAGGGGGATTACTATGGCTACACCTTC
CASSRQGDYYGYTF
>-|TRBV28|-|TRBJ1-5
TGTGCCAGCAGTTGGACAGAAAGCAATCAGCCCCAGCATTTT
CASSWTESNQPQHF
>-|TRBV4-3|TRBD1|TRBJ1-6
TGCGCCAGCAGCCAACGGGGGGGACAGGGTATTTCACCCCTCCACTTT
CASSQRGGQGISPLHF
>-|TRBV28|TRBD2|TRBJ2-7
TGTGCCAGCAGCCGACGGGGACTAGCGGGAGAGGGCGAGCAGTACTTC
CASSRRGLAGEGEQYF
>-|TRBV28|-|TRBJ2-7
TGTGCGAGCGACACCACCGGGACTGGGACCTACGAGCAGTACTTC
CASDTTGTGTYEQYF
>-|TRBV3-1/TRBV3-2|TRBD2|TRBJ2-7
TGTGCCAGCAGCCAACCTAGCGGCCCTACCTACGAGCAGTACTTC
CASSQPSGPTYEQYF
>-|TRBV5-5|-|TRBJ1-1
TGTGCCAGCAGACGGACAGTTAACACTGAAGCTTTCTTT
CASRRTVNTEAFF
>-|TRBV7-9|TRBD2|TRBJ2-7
TGTGCCAGCAGCTTAGGAGGAGGTCGAGCGGGAGTTCTGTACTTC
CASSLGGGRAGVLYF
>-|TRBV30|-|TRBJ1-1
TGTGCCTGGAGTGTACAGTTGGTCCGGATGTGG
CAWSVQLVRMW
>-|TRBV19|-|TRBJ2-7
TGTGCCAGTAGTATCGAATATTACGGGTACGAGCAGTACTTC
CASSIEYYGYEQYF
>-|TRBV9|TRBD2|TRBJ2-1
TGTGCCAGCAGCGTAGTGGCTAGCGGATACAATGAGCAGTTCTTC
CASSVVASGYNEQFF
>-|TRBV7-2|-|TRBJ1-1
TGTGCCAGCACCTTCGGAGGAGGAATGAACACTGAAGCTTTCTTT
CASTFGGGMNTEAFF
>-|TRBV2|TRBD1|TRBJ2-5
TGTGCCAGCAGCGGGGACAGGGGGCGCGAGACCCAGTACTTC
CASSGDRGRETQYF
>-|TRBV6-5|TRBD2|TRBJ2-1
TGTGCCAGCAGTCTAGCGGGCGGAGGGTACAATGAGCAGTTCTTC
CASSLAGGGYNEQFF
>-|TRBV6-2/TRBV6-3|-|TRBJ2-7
TGTGCCAGCAGTTCGGGGGGCCTGTCCTACGAGCAGTACTTC
CASSSGGLSYEQYF
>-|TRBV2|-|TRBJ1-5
TGTGCCAGCAGTGTTGCATACAGGGAAGATCAGCCCCAGCATTTT
CASSVAYREDQPQHF
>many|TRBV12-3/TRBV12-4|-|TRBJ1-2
TGTGCCAGCAGTTTCGGAGGCAGCGGCTACACCTTC
CASSFGGSGYTF
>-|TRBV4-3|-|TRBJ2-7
TGCGCCAGCAGCCAAGATCTAGTAGGTCGGGGATTTTACGAGCAGTACTTC
CASSQDLVGRGFYEQYF
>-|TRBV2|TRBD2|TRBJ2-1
TGTGCCAGCAGAGGACTAGCGGGCGTAAATGAGCAGTTCTTC
CASRGLAGVNEQFF
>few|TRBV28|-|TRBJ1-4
TGTGCCAGCAGTCCCGCGCCCGAGCTTTGGGAAAAACTGTTTTTT
CASSPAPELWEKLFF
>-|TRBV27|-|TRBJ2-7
TGTGCCAGCGGCAGGGCCCAGCCCGTCGAGCAGTACTTC
CASGRAQPVEQYF
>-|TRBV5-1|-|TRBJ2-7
TGCGCCAGCGGGGTTGAGGTCGGGACCTACGAGCAGTACTTC
CASGVEVGTYEQYF
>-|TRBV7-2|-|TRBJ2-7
TGTGCCAGCAGCTTAGGGGCGGGGAACACCTACGAGCAGTACTTC
CASSLGAGNTYEQYF
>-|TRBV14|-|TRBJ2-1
TGTGCCAGCAGCCAAGTGTCTGCCGGTCTTGAGCAGTTCTTC
CASSQVSAGLEQFF
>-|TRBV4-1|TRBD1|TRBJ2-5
TGCGCCAGCAGCCTCATGATTCCCCGGGACAGGCAAGAGACCCAGTACTTC
CASSLMIPRDRQETQYF